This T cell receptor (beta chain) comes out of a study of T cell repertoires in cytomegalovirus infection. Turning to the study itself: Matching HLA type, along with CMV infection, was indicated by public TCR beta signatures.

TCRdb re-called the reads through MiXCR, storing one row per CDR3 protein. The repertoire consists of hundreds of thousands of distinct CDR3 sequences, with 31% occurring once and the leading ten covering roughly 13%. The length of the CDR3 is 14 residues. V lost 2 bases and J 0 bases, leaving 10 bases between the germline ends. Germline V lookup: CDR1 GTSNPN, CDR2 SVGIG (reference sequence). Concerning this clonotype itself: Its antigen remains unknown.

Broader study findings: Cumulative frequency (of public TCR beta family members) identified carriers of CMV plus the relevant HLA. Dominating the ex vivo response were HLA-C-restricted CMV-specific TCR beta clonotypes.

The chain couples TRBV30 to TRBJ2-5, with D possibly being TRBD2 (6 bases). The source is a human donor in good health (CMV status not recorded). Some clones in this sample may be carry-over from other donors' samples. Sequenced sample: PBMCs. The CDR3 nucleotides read TGTGCCTGGAGTTCCGGGGGAAACCAAGAGACCCAGTACTTC. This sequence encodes CAWSSGGNQETQYF.